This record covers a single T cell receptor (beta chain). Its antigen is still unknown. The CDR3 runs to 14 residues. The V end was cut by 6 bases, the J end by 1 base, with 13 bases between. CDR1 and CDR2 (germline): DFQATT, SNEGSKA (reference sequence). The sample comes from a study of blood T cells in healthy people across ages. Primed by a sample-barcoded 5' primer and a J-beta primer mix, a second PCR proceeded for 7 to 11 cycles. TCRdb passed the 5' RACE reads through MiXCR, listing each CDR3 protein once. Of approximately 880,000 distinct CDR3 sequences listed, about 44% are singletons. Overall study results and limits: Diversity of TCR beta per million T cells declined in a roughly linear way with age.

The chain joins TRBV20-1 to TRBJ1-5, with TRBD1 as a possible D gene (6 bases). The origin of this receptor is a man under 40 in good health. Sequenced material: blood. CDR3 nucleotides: TGCAGTGCCGAACAGGGAGGGAGCAATCAGCCCCAGCATTTT. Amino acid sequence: CSAEQGGSNQPQHF.